This TCR beta chain was identified during a study of T-cell reconstitution after alpha-beta-depleted transplantation in children. Study-wide results and limits: Reports say that about two months after transplant, the alpha-beta T cells came out of several hundred graft clones that had expanded.

A TCRbeta library incorporating unique molecular identifiers was prepared. TCRdb independently ran MiXCR on the PCR reads; one entry per CDR3 protein. The sample records 140,000 to 150,000 distinct CDR3 sequences, 8.8% being singletons. This CDR3 has 15 residues. Germline trimming cut 4 bases from V and 5 bases from J; bases unmatched to any gene: 7. This clonotype was counted ten times or more. What it recognizes is unknown. This chain joins TRBV12-3 or TRBV12-4 and TRBJ2-1; 8 bases map to TRBD2. Sequencing was performed on PBMCs, mostly from graft donor cells, taken 180 days after TCRalphabeta/CD19-depleted stem cell transplant. This receptor was taken from a female patient under 10 years old who had a stem cell transplant for congenital amegakaryocytic thrombocytopenia, so the T cells may come from the graft donor. Written as DNA, the CDR3 is TGTGCCAGCAGTTATCGGGCGGGGGGCAACAATGAGCAGTTCTTC. It specifies CASSYRAGGNNEQFF.